This T cell receptor (beta chain) derives from a study of OX40 agonist ivuxolimab in advanced cancers. Method: immunoSEQ multiplex PCR; TCRdb's copy keeps in-frame clones and lacks some. The top ten clones hold 0.69% of a sample with 83,000 or so clones, 90% to 95% of them seen once. This material consisted of CD4+ or CD8+ T cells sorted from blood, taken in a trial of the OX40 agonist ivuxolimab. The receptor's source is an adult with an advanced solid tumor such as melanoma, head and neck, liver or kidney cancer.

The CDR3 DNA sequence: TGTGCCAGCAGCGTAGAGGACGGACGGTTCTACGAGCAGTACTTC. Translated: CASSVEDGRFYEQYF. This rearrangement joins TRBV9 to TRBJ2-7; D gene ambiguous. The CDR3 runs to 15 residues. Germline V lookup: CDR1 SGDLS, CDR2 YYNGEE. V lost 0 bases, J lost 3 bases, and 13 bases lay in between. Complete variable domain (other parts from reference TRBV9 and TRBJ2-7): DSGVTQTPKHLITATGQRVTLRCSPRSGDLSVYWYQQSLDQGLQFLIQYYNGEERAKGNILERFSAQQFPDLHSELNLSSLELGDSALYFCASSVEDGRFYEQYFGPGTRLTVT.